A single sample gave rise to the 27 T cell receptor beta chains below, sequenced in a study of cytomegalovirus exposure and HLA in healthy donors. 13 Jbeta primers and 60 Vbeta primers were used for the PCR. The assay was immunoSEQ multiplex PCR, and TCRdb's table has in-frame clones only and misses some. The repertoire holds some 180,000 clones, with about four fifths as singletons. The specimen was PBMCs. The source is a woman aged 25 to 45 in good health and CMV-seronegative.

This sequence joins TRBV19 and TRBJ1-5; D uncertain. CDR1 LNHDA and CDR2 SQIVND come from the germline V gene (reference sequence). V shed 2 bases and J shed 7 bases, with 12 bases lying between them. The CDR3 totals 14 residues. DNA for the CDR3: TGTGCCAGTAGTATAAATAGAGGAAAACAGCCCCAGCATTTT. It is translated as CASSINRGKQPQHF.

This rearrangement joins TRBV5-1 to TRBJ2-5; TRBD2 is a possible D gene (7 bases). V was clipped by 6 bases and J by 4 bases, with 16 bases between them. CDR1 and CDR2 (germline): SGHRS, YFSETQ. The CDR3 has 14 residues. This chain's CDR3 is CASTGGGLGETQYF. The CDR3, as DNA: TGCGCCAGCACTGGGGGGGGGCTCGGAGAGACCCAGTACTTC.

J is TRBJ2-3 and V is TRBV7-3; 7 nucleotides match TRBD1. The CDR3 runs 14 residues. The ends lost 4 bases at V and 4 bases at J; junction bases unmatched: 5. The germline V gene has CDR1 SGHTA and CDR2 FQGTGA. The CDR3 DNA sequence: TGTGCCAGCAGCTCGATGACAGGGTCAGATACGCAGTATTTT. This sequence encodes CASSSMTGSDTQYF.

The chain joins TRBV11-2 to TRBJ2-5; 13 bases fit TRBD2. Germline V gives CDR1 SGHAT, CDR2 FQNNGV. The CDR3 spans 16 residues. The V gene end was trimmed by 1 base and the J gene end by 6 bases; junction bases not matched to a gene: 5. In DNA, the CDR3 is TGTGCCAGCAGCTTAGCACTAGCGGGGGGGCTGAAGACCCAGTACTTC. Translation gives CASSLALAGGLKTQYF.

V usage is TRBV20-1 and J usage is TRBJ1-4, with 9 bases identical to TRBD1. The CDR3 runs to 11 residues. Germline CDR1 DFQATT, CDR2 SNEGSKA (reference sequence). CDR3 nucleotide sequence: TGCGGACAGGGGCGAGGGGAAAAACTGTTTTTT. Its protein product is CGQGRGEKLFF.

This sequence joins TRBV11-2 and TRBJ2-5, with D perhaps TRBD1 (6 bases). The CDR3 contains 13 residues. Trimming stripped 4 bases from V and 2 bases from J, with 8 bases between. Germline V gene data show CDR1 as SGHAT and CDR2 as FQNNGV. The CDR3 nucleotides are TGTGCCAGCAGCTCACAGGGTCAAGAGACCCAGTACTTC. Residues: CASSSQGQETQYF.

Only a few counts were recorded for this clone. CDR3 protein: CASTPPGHSYNEQFF. The CDR3 DNA follows: TGTGCCAGCACCCCGCCGGGTCACTCCTACAATGAGCAGTTCTTC. V is TRBV6-5 and J is TRBJ2-1; the D is unclear. Germline values: CDR1 MNHEY, CDR2 SVGAGI. CDR3 length: 15 residues. Deletions cut 7 bases from V and 0 bases from J, with 13 bases between.

V usage is TRBV10-1 and J usage is TRBJ2-1; the D gene is possibly TRBD2 (6 bases). The CDR3 is made up of 14 amino acids. Deletions cut 8 bases from V and 5 bases from J, with 16 bases between. Germline values: CDR1 WNHNN, CDR2 SYGVQD (reference sequence). CDR3 sequence: CASSRDFSNNEQFF. CDR3 in DNA: TGCGCCAGCTCTCGGGACTTCTCAAACAATGAGCAGTTCTTC.

This clone was seen only a few times. V and J are TRBV6-1 and TRBJ2-3; 12 bases line up with TRBD2. The V gene end was trimmed by 6 bases and the J gene end by 6 bases; junction bases not matched to a gene: 4. The CDR3 sequence is 14 residues long. CDR1 is MNHNS and CDR2 is SASEGT in the germline V gene. CDR3 in amino acids: CASSPLAGGDTQYF. The CDR3 bases are TGTGCCAGCAGCCCTCTAGCGGGGGGGGATACGCAGTATTTT.

The chain carries TRBV7-9 and TRBJ1-2; tentatively, D is TRBD1 (5 bases). CDR1 is SEHNR and CDR2 is FQNEAQ in the germline V gene (reference sequence). This CDR3 contains 15 residues. Trimming stripped 6 bases from V and 0 bases from J, with 14 bases between. CDR3 sequence reads: CASRGGTGSNYGYTF. The CDR3 DNA reads as TGTGCCAGCAGGGGCGGGACTGGATCTAACTATGGCTACACCTTC.

V and J are TRBV6-5 and TRBJ2-3; tentatively, D is TRBD1 (5 bases). The CDR3 covers 14 residues. The V and J ends lost 7 bases and 1 base respectively, with 12 bases between them. Germline loops: CDR1 MNHEY, CDR2 SVGAGI. CDR3 coding DNA: TGTGCCAGCACCGGCGGCAGGGGCACAGATACGCAGTATTTT. This gives the protein CASTGGRGTDTQYF.

J is TRBJ1-4 and V is TRBV4-2, with TRBD1 matching over 8 bases. CDR1 and CDR2 (germline): LGHNA, YNFKEQ. The CDR3 totals 14 residues. V gave up 4 bases and J gave up 8 bases; unmatched junction bases: 6. CDR3 loop: CASSLRGPGEKLFF. In DNA, the CDR3 is TGTGCCAGCAGCCTCAGGGGGCCGGGCGAAAAACTGTTTTTT.

The chain recombines TRBV30 with TRBJ1-2, with 9 bases identical to TRBD1. The length of the CDR3 is 14 residues. Germline V gene data show CDR1 as GTSNPN and CDR2 as SVGIG (reference sequence). The J segment lost 8 bases and the V segment lost 1 base, leaving 8 bases of the junction unmatched. The CDR3 region has the DNA TGTGCCTGGAGTGCTGGGACAGGGCACCCCGGCTACACCTTC. Translated: CAWSAGTGHPGYTF. Variable domain in full (rest from reference TRBV30 and TRBJ1-2): SQTIHQWPATLVQPVGSPLSLECTVEGTSNPNLYWYRQAAGRGLQLLFYSVGIGQISSEVPQNLSASRPQDRQFILSSKKLLLSDSGFYLCAWSAGTGHPGYTFGSGTRLTVV.

The DNA of the CDR3 is TGCGCCAGCAGCTTGGGGGCAGGGGACGGAAACACCATATATTTT. Translation gives CASSLGAGDGNTIYF. The chain employs TRBV5-1 and TRBJ1-3; tentatively, D is TRBD1 (6 bases). Germline loops: CDR1 SGHRS, CDR2 YFSETQ. This CDR3 has 15 amino acids. V lost 0 bases and J 4 bases, leaving 11 bases between the germline ends.

The chain is built from TRBV7-9 and TRBJ1-2, with 10 bases matching TRBD1. The J segment lost 0 bases and the V segment lost 5 bases, leaving 3 bases of the junction unmatched. The CDR3 runs 15 residues. From germline, CDR1 is SEHNR and CDR2 FQNEAQ (reference sequence). The CDR3 DNA reads as TGTGCCAGCAGCCGGGACAGGGGAACTAACTATGGCTACACCTTC. Translating it yields CASSRDRGTNYGYTF.

This clone was recorded a few times. J is TRBJ1-1 and V is TRBV7-3, with TRBD1 identical over 7 bases. The ends lost 6 bases at V and 4 bases at J; junction bases unmatched: 8. This CDR3 spans 14 amino acids. Germline V gene data show CDR1 as SGHTA and CDR2 as FQGTGA. CDR3 sequence reads: CASSRTGASTEAFF. For the CDR3, the DNA is TGTGCCAGCAGTCGAACAGGGGCAAGCACTGAAGCTTTCTTT.

J is TRBJ2-1 and V is TRBV19; 15 bases map to TRBD2. Trimming cost V 10 bases and J 2 bases; bases outside gene matches: 3. The CDR3 has 15 amino acids. The germline V gene has CDR1 LNHDA and CDR2 SQIVND (reference sequence). The CDR3 DNA reads as TGTGCCATTGGACTAGCGGGGGGGACCTACAATGAGCAGTTCTTC. Translated, it gives CAIGLAGGTYNEQFF. The full variable domain, its missing parts supplied by reference TRBV19 and TRBJ2-1, is DGGITQSPKYLFRKEGQNVTLSCEQNLNHDAMYWYRQDPGQGLRLIYYSQIVNDFQKGDIAEGYSVSREKKESFPLTVTSAQKNPTAFYLCAIGLAGGTYNEQFFGPGTRLTVL.

This clone showed up just a few times. The rearrangement links TRBV7-3 to TRBJ2-7; 7 bases align to TRBD2. J was trimmed by 0 bases and V by 5 bases; bases with no gene match: 4. Per germline, CDR1 SGHTA and CDR2 FQGTGA. The CDR3 covers 14 residues. CDR3 in amino acids: CASSHGGDSYEQYF. The CDR3 DNA reads TGTGCCAGCAGCCATGGGGGGGACTCCTACGAGCAGTACTTC. The full variable domain, rest sourced from reference TRBV7-3 and TRBJ2-7, is GAGVSQTPSNKVTEKGKYVELRCDPISGHTALYWYRQSLGQGPEFLIYFQGTGAADDSGLPNDRFFAVRPEGSVSTLKIQRTERGDSAVYLCASSHGGDSYEQYFGPGTRLTVT.

This rearrangement joins TRBV5-1 to TRBJ1-4, with D perhaps matching TRBD1 (6 bases). Deletions cut 4 bases from V and 0 bases from J, with 10 bases between. CDR1 is SGHRS, CDR2 YFSETQ, per germline. There are 15 residues in the CDR3. This CDR3 reads CASSQGITTNEKLFF. DNA of the CDR3: TGCGCCAGCAGCCAGGGGATCACAACTAATGAAAAACTGTTTTTT.

The chain employs TRBV6-1 and TRBJ1-5; tentatively, D is TRBD1 (6 bases). There are 16 residues in the CDR3. V was shortened by 1 base and J by 4 bases, with 14 bases between the two germline ends. Germline-derived CDR1 and CDR2 are MNHNS and SASEGT. The DNA for the CDR3 is TGTGCCAGCAGTGAAGAAGGGAGGGGGGCGAATCAGCCCCAGCATTTT. Translating it yields CASSEEGRGANQPQHF.

This clone showed up just a few times. The chain links TRBV7-2 to TRBJ1-1; TRBD1 matches at 7 bases. In germline, CDR1 is SGHTA, CDR2 FQGNSA. This CDR3 contains 13 residues. V shed 5 bases, J shed 4 bases, and the junction held 4 bases outside the gene matches. CDR3 DNA sequence: TGTGCCAGCAGCATGACAGGGTTCACTGAAGCTTTCTTT. This translates into CASSMTGFTEAFF. The full variable domain, completed using reference TRBV7-2 and TRBJ1-1, is GAGVSQSPSNKVTEKGKDVELRCDPISGHTALYWYRQSLGQGLEFLIYFQGNSAPDKSGLPSDRFSAERTGGSVSTLTIQRTQQEDSAVYLCASSMTGFTEAFFGQGTRLTVV.

The V and J genes are TRBV6-5 and TRBJ1-6; tentatively, D is TRBD1 (5 bases). With 5 bases removed from V and 9 bases from J, the gap between germline ends came to 11 bases. The CDR3 is 13 amino acids. CDR1 MNHEY and CDR2 SVGAGI come from the germline V gene. CDR3 region: CASSDRQTSPLHF. As DNA, the CDR3 is TGTGCCAGCAGTGACCGACAGACTTCACCCCTCCACTTT.

This chain joins TRBV28 and TRBJ2-2, with 9 bases that match TRBD2. Germline V gene data show CDR1 as MDHEN and CDR2 as SYDVKM. V trimming: 5 bases; J trimming: 4 bases; junction bases outside the gene matches: 2. The CDR3 has 14 amino acids. CDR3 in DNA: TGTGCCAGCAGTCGAGCGGGGGGCACCGGGGAGCTGTTTTTT. This translates into CASSRAGGTGELFF.

The chain links TRBV6-5 to TRBJ2-7, with TRBD1 identical over 9 bases. Germline loops: CDR1 MNHEY, CDR2 SVGAGI. CDR3 length: 16 amino acids. Trimming at V came to 0 bases and at J to 4 bases, leaving 7 bases not matched to a gene. The CDR3 loop is CASSYSSSTGGYEQYF. CDR3 sequence (DNA): TGTGCCAGCAGTTACTCGAGTTCGACAGGGGGTTACGAGCAGTACTTC.

This chain uses TRBV27 with TRBJ1-1; TRBD1 matches at 7 bases. Germline CDR1 MNHEY, CDR2 SMNVEV (reference sequence). V lost 2 bases, J lost 4 bases, and 13 bases stayed unmatched. The CDR3 extends over 17 amino acids. This CDR3 is CASSLGGGPGRGTEAFF. The CDR3 DNA is TGTGCCAGCAGTTTAGGAGGGGGCCCGGGCAGGGGCACTGAAGCTTTCTTT.

A word on this clone: The sample holds other DNA sequences that translate to the same CDR3. This sequence joins TRBV6-5 and TRBJ2-3, with D possibly being TRBD2 (5 bases). CDR1 MNHEY and CDR2 SVGAGI come from the germline V gene. Between the trimmed V and J ends, which lost 0 bases and 1 base, there was a span of 11 bases. The CDR3 length is 16 residues. The CDR3 bases are TGTGCCAGCAGTTACTCGAGTCGGGGAGGCACAGATACGCAGTATTTT. As protein: CASSYSSRGGTDTQYF.

The CDR3 nucleotides are TGCGCCAGCAGTGAGGACAGAATGAACACTGAAGCTTTCTTT. Protein product: CASSEDRMNTEAFF. The rearrangement uses TRBV10-1 and TRBJ1-1, with a weak D call TRBD1 (5 bases). V shed 2 bases and J shed 0 bases, with 7 bases lying between them. Per germline, CDR1 WNHNN and CDR2 SYGVQD (reference sequence). This CDR3 region has 14 residues.